A single sample gave rise to the 15 T cell receptor beta chains below, sequenced in a study of blood T cell repertoires in COVID-19. Clones were read by immunoSEQ multiplex PCR, and TCRdb kept only the in-frame ones, dropping some. Seen here are about 240,000 clones, over 80% observed once, and the top ten hold about 2%. Input material: peripheral blood. The source of these receptors is a man younger than 45 who had recovered from COVID-19.

The J gene is TRBJ2-1, the V gene TRBV18, with a tentative D call TRBD2 (6 bases). Deletions cut 3 bases from V and 3 bases from J, with 12 bases between. The CDR3 runs to 15 residues. Germline CDR1 reads KGHSH; CDR2 reads LQKENI. This chain's CDR3 is CASSPSATSYNEQFF. CDR3 in DNA: TGTGCCAGCTCACCGTCAGCGACTAGCTACAATGAGCAGTTCTTC. Full variable domain (missing parts from reference TRBV18 and TRBJ2-1): NAGVMQNPRHLVRRRGQEARLRCSPMKGHSHVYWYRQLPEEGLKFMVYLQKENIIDESGMPKERFSAEFPKEGPSILRIQQVVRGDSAAYFCASSPSATSYNEQFFGPGTRLTVL.

This clone was counted between two and nine times. This chain joins TRBV7-7 and TRBJ2-5; D possibly corresponds to TRBD2 (5 bases). Trimming took off 5 bases at V and 5 bases at J, with 18 bases between the two ends. CDR1 and CDR2 from the germline V gene are SSHAT and FNYEAQ (reference sequence). The CDR3 is 15 amino acids. The CDR3 spells CASSRRMNRGETQYF. CDR3 DNA sequence: TGTGCCAGCAGCCGAAGAATGAATCGAGGGGAGACCCAGTACTTC.

The chain employs TRBV3-1 (or the pseudogene TRBV3-2) and TRBJ1-2; 12 bases are a match to TRBD1. Germline loops: CDR1 LGHDT, CDR2 YNNKEL (reference sequence). The CDR3 length is 16 residues. J gave up 5 bases and V 5 bases, and 9 bases lay outside the gene matches. CDR3 bases: TGTGCCAGCAGCAACGAGGGGACAGGGGGCGCTTATGGCTACACCTTC. The encoded protein is CASSNEGTGGAYGYTF.

The chain uses TRBV7-9 and TRBJ2-3, with D unclear. This CDR3 comprises 14 residues. From germline, CDR1 is SEHNR and CDR2 FQNEAQ (reference sequence). V lost 1 base to trimming and J lost 4 bases, with 9 bases between them. This chain's CDR3 is CASSLGLVADTQYF. The CDR3 nucleotides read TGTGCCAGCAGCTTAGGGCTAGTCGCAGATACGCAGTATTTT.

The chain has TRBV6-2 or TRBV6-3 and TRBJ1-5; a weak D match, TRBD1 (6 bases). The V end was cut by 5 bases, the J end by 4 bases, with 6 bases between. Germline CDR1 MNHEY, CDR2 SVGEGT. The CDR3 has 12 residues. CDR3 DNA sequence: TGTGCCAGCAGTACAGGGAATCAGCCCCAGCATTTT. Translated, it gives CASSTGNQPQHF.

This clone showed up just a few times. The rearrangement joins TRBV4-2 to TRBJ1-5; TRBD1 might be the D (5 bases). Trimming removed 1 base at V and 6 bases at J, with 10 bases between. The CDR3 consists of 14 residues. Germline loops: CDR1 LGHNA, CDR2 YNFKEQ. CDR3 in amino acids: CASSQVQGSQPQHF. CDR3 bases: TGTGCCAGCAGCCAAGTTCAGGGAAGTCAGCCCCAGCATTTT.

V usage is TRBV2 and J usage is TRBJ2-1, with 11 bases lining up with TRBD2. Germline CDR1 is SNHLY and CDR2 is FYNNEI. V was pared by 6 bases and J by 2 bases, with 3 bases of the junction left unmatched. The CDR3 length is 15 residues. The DNA of the CDR3 is TGTGCCAGCAGACTAGCGGGGGAAACCTACAATGAGCAGTTCTTC. Encoded protein: CASRLAGETYNEQFF.

This clone has only a few counts. The rearrangement links TRBV28 to TRBJ1-2, with D possibly being TRBD1 (5 bases). The V and J ends lost 6 bases and 4 bases respectively, with 18 bases between them. CDR3 length: 15 residues. CDR1 MDHEN and CDR2 SYDVKM come from the germline V gene. The CDR3 here is CASSWARDSPYGYTF. CDR3 bases: TGTGCCAGCAGCTGGGCAAGGGACTCCCCCTATGGCTACACCTTC.

The rearrangement uses TRBV9 and TRBJ1-2, with D uncertain. In germline, CDR1 is SGDLS, CDR2 YYNGEE. The CDR3 covers 13 residues. Trimming cost V 4 bases and J 4 bases, with 11 bases left between them. The CDR3 DNA follows: TGTGCCAGCAGCACCAGGAACGGCTATGGCTACACCTTC. This gives the protein CASSTRNGYGYTF.

This clone came up once. The chain is built from TRBV18 and TRBJ2-1; TRBD1 matches 9 bases. The V gene's germline CDR1 is KGHSH and CDR2 LQKENI. There are 15 residues in the CDR3. The junction had 9 bases not matched to a gene; V was cut back by 3 bases and J by 9 bases. The CDR3 reads CASSPPGTGHFEQFF. In DNA, the CDR3 is TGTGCCAGCTCACCCCCCGGGACAGGGCACTTTGAGCAGTTCTTC.

V usage is TRBV27 and J usage is TRBJ2-2; D is unresolved. V lost 3 bases and J lost 1, with 3 bases in between. CDR1 and CDR2 from the germline V gene are MNHEY and SMNVEV (reference sequence). This CDR3 comprises 13 residues. The CDR3 DNA reads TGTGCCAGCAGTTTCAAGAACACCGGGGAGCTGTTTTTT. It translates to CASSFKNTGELFF.

The chain recombines TRBV19 with TRBJ1-2; the match to TRBD1 covers 7 bases. Germline trimming cut 3 bases from V and 6 bases from J; bases unmatched to any gene: 13. Germline CDR1 and CDR2: LNHDA and SQIVND (reference sequence). CDR3 length: 16 amino acids. CDR3 nucleotides: TGTGCCAGTAGTATTAATGTGGCAGGGGGTCAGCATGGCTACACCTTC. It translates to CASSINVAGGQHGYTF.

On this clone itself: This may stem from a read error, because a much larger clone lies one nucleotide away. This chain links TRBV5-1 with TRBJ2-3; 9 nucleotides line up with TRBD2. The CDR3 sequence is 13 residues long. V lost 2 bases to trimming and J lost 5 bases; unmatched junction nucleotides: 0. In germline, CDR1 is SGHRS, CDR2 YFSETQ. The CDR3 sequence: CASSFSGGDTQYF. The CDR3 DNA reads as TGCGCCAGCAGCTTTAGCGGGGGAGATACGCAGTATTTT.

This rearrangement joins TRBV18 to TRBJ2-3, with D possibly TRBD2 on 5 matching bases. V shed 6 bases and J shed 2 bases, with 9 bases lying between them. The germline CDR1 and CDR2 sequences are KGHSH and LQKENI. This CDR3 has 13 amino acids. The CDR3 reads CASSRTDTDTQYF. The CDR3 DNA sequence: TGTGCCAGCTCGAGGACTGACACAGATACGCAGTATTTT.

V usage is TRBV9 and J usage is TRBJ2-1; D might be TRBD1 (5 bases). This CDR3 comprises 15 residues. Germline CDR1 is SGDLS and CDR2 is YYNGEE. The V and J ends lost 4 bases and 3 bases respectively, with 14 bases between them. Here the CDR3 reads CASSQGQVYYNEQFF. The CDR3 bases are TGTGCCAGCAGCCAAGGACAAGTTTACTACAATGAGCAGTTCTTC.